The sequence of this TCR beta chain was determined in a study of beta chain features in type 1 diabetes. Study summary: When patients were set against healthy donors, age, gender and cell yields were similar. Overall study results and limits: A closer apparent resemblance between naive, central memory and Treg TCRB repertoires was seen in patients than in healthy donors. Patients with type 1 diabetes showed fewer VDJ junction insertions and more deletions.

Notes on this clone: Its antigen is currently unknown.

Naive, central memory, regulatory and stem cell-like memory cells within the CD4+ compartment were sorted using CD45RO/CCR7/CD25/CD127/CD95/CD27. The CDR3 consists of 17 residues. CDR1 and CDR2 from the germline V gene are SGDLS and YYNGEE. V dropped 4 bases and J dropped 8; count of bases not matched to a gene: 17. Expressed TCRB transcripts got sequenced, as all isolated RNA was reverse transcribed. Sequenced by immunoSEQ multiplex PCR; TCRdb stores in-frame clones only, minus some. The table includes 250,000 to 350,000 clones, around 13% detected once. The sample taken for sequencing was central memory CD4+ T cells from blood. The J gene is TRBJ2-3, the V gene TRBV9; TRBD2 matches 9 bases. The receptor was derived from a man aged 25 to 40 in good health. DNA of the CDR3: TGTGCCAGCAGCCCCATGGGGGCGGGAGGGCCACAAGGTACGCAGTATTTT. Amino acids: CASSPMGAGGPQGTQYF.